Presented here are 32 T cell receptor beta chains from one specimen sequenced in a study of blood T cell repertoires in COVID-19. The method was immunoSEQ multiplex PCR; TCRdb's version includes in-frame clones alone and lacks a portion of them. The sample includes about 400,000 clones, nearly 90% of them seen just once. The sequenced sample was PBMCs or T cells enriched from blood (not recorded which). The receptor set was obtained from a woman in her twenties or thirties who had recovered from COVID-19.

The genes are TRBV19 and TRBJ1-2, with D uncertain. The CDR3 is 12 residues long. Between the trimmed V and J ends, which lost 4 bases and 3 bases, there was a span of 6 bases. CDR1 LNHDA and CDR2 SQIVND come from the germline V gene (reference sequence). The CDR3 loop reads CASSRQYYGYTF. In DNA, the CDR3 is TGTGCCAGTAGTAGGCAGTACTATGGCTACACCTTC.

The chain has TRBV27 and TRBJ2-7; TRBD1 might be the D (5 bases). V was trimmed by 10 bases and J by 4 bases, leaving 14 bases between them. CDR1 is MNHEY, CDR2 SMNVEV, per germline (reference sequence). This CDR3 has 12 residues. The CDR3 region has the DNA TGTGCCACTTCCCAGGGTTCGTACGAGCAGTACTTC. Its protein product is CATSQGSYEQYF.

This rearrangement joins TRBV5-6 to TRBJ1-1; 8 positions agree with TRBD1. Looked up from germline, CDR1 is SGHDT and CDR2 is YYEEEE. V trimming: 4 bases; J trimming: 7 bases; junction bases outside the gene matches: 15. The length of the CDR3 is 16 residues. CDR3 in amino acids: CASSTIRPGQEREAFF. The CDR3 bases are TGTGCCAGCAGCACTATAAGACCGGGACAGGAACGTGAAGCTTTCTTT.

The chain employs TRBV4-1 and TRBJ2-7; 7 nucleotides agree with TRBD2. The ends lost 4 bases at V and 2 bases at J; junction bases unmatched: 8. Germline V CDR1 and CDR2: MGHRA, YSYEKL. This CDR3 comprises 15 residues. The CDR3 coding sequence is TGCGCCAGCAGCCCCCGGGGGAGCGGGACCTACGAGCAGTACTTC. Protein: CASSPRGSGTYEQYF.

The chain carries TRBV7-9 and TRBJ1-1, with unresolved D. The CDR3 loop spans 12 amino acids. The germline V and J ends were trimmed by 5 bases and 7 bases, with 11 bases remaining between them. The germline CDR1 and CDR2 sequences are SEHNR and FQNEAQ (reference sequence). CDR3 bases: TGTGCCAGCAGCCCTAGCTCGTATGAAGCTTTCTTT. Translated, it gives CASSPSSYEAFF. Based on the CDR3 plus reference TRBV7-9 and TRBJ1-1, the full variable domain is DTGVSQNPRHKITKRGQNVTFRCDPISEHNRLYWYRQTLGQGPEFLTYFQNEAQLEKSRLLSDRFSAERPKGSFSTLEIQRTEQGDSAMYLCASSPSSYEAFFGQGTRLTVV.

V is TRBV11-2 and J is TRBJ1-1; 7 nucleotides align to TRBD1. V lost 4 bases to trimming and J lost 2 bases; unmatched junction nucleotides: 13. CDR1 and CDR2 from the germline V gene are SGHAT and FQNNGV. The CDR3 loop spans 17 amino acids. The CDR3 DNA sequence: TGTGCCAGCAGCTCACGTACAACCGGGACAGCCAACACTGAAGCTTTCTTT. This encodes CASSSRTTGTANTEAFF.

Concerning this clone: Other DNA sequences of this sample code for an identical CDR3. The V and J genes are TRBV5-1 and TRBJ1-3, with no clear D. Trimming removed 0 bases from V and 0 bases from J, with 7 bases in between. The CDR3 runs to 15 residues. CDR1 is SGHRS and CDR2 is YFSETQ in the germline V gene. The CDR3 region is CASSLGGSSGNTIYF. CDR3 nucleotides: TGCGCCAGCAGCTTGGGAGGGAGCTCTGGAAACACCATATATTTT.

This clone has more than one count but fewer than ten. The chain uses TRBV28 and TRBJ1-3; 7 bases match TRBD1. The CDR3 runs to 18 residues. CDR1 and CDR2 (germline): MDHEN, SYDVKM. Trimming at V came to 1 base and at J to 0 bases, leaving 9 bases not matched to a gene. CDR3 residues: CASSLLGTAKNSGNTIYF. The CDR3, as DNA: TGTGCCAGCAGTTTATTAGGGACAGCAAAAAACTCTGGAAACACCATATATTTT. Full variable domain (outside the CDR3, taken from reference TRBV28 and TRBJ1-3): DVKVTQSSRYLVKRTGEKVFLECVQDMDHENMFWYRQDPGLGLRLIYFSYDVKMKEKGDIPEGYSVSREKKERFSLILESASTNQTSMYLCASSLLGTAKNSGNTIYFGEGSWLTVV.

J is TRBJ1-1 and V is TRBV12-3 or TRBV12-4, with 9 positions matching TRBD1. Trimming removed 6 bases from V and 4 bases from J; junction bases left unmatched: 3. The CDR3 totals 13 residues. CDR3 sequence (DNA): TGTGCCAGCAGAACAGGGGGCGTCACTGAAGCTTTCTTT. Protein sequence: CASRTGGVTEAFF.

This sequence joins TRBV28 and TRBJ1-2; tentative D call: TRBD1 (5 bases). Between the trimmed V and J ends, which lost 5 bases and 5 bases, there was a span of 12 bases. Per germline, CDR1 MDHEN and CDR2 SYDVKM. The CDR3 covers 13 residues. The CDR3 spells CASSLPGAYGYTF. The CDR3 coding sequence is TGTGCCAGCAGTCTGCCTGGGGCATATGGCTACACCTTC.

CDR3 sequence: CACTGDGPYNSPLHF. The CDR3 bases are TGTGCCTGTACGGGGGACGGACCTTATAATTCACCCCTCCACTTT. The rearrangement joins TRBV30 to TRBJ1-6; perhaps TRBD1 as D (5 bases). The CDR3 length is 15 residues. Trimming pared 6 bases from V and 4 bases from J, leaving 16 bases between. Germline V gene data show CDR1 as GTSNPN and CDR2 as SVGIG (reference sequence). Together with reference TRBV30 and TRBJ1-6, the CDR3 gives the full variable domain: SQTIHQWPATLVQPVGSPLSLECTVEGTSNPNLYWYRQAAGRGLQLLFYSVGIGQISSEVPQNLSASRPQDRQFILSSKKLLLSDSGFYLCACTGDGPYNSPLHFGNGTRLTVT.

Notes on this clone: Other DNA sequences in the sample encode the same CDR3. In DNA, the CDR3 is TGTGCCTGGAGTCGACAGATTATCTACGAGCAGTACTTC. Translating it yields CAWSRQIIYEQYF. V is TRBV30 and J is TRBJ2-7; D perhaps matches TRBD1 (5 bases). The CDR3 loop spans 13 amino acids. Trimming stripped 2 bases from V and 3 bases from J, with 11 bases between. Per the germline V gene, CDR1 is GTSNPN and CDR2 is SVGIG (reference sequence).

The rearrangement joins TRBV7-9 to TRBJ1-4; TRBD1 agrees at 10 bases. V lost 5 bases, J lost 8 bases, and 5 bases stayed unmatched. Germline assignment: CDR1 SEHNR and CDR2 FQNEAQ (reference sequence). The length of the CDR3 is 14 residues. The CDR3 nucleotides read TGTGCCAGCAGCCAAGGGACAGGGGCAGAAAAACTGTTTTTT. Protein: CASSQGTGAEKLFF.

The J gene is TRBJ2-1, the V gene TRBV4-1; TRBD2 matches at 7 bases. This CDR3 is 16 amino acids long. CDR1 and CDR2 (germline): MGHRA, YSYEKL. V lost 1 base to trimming and J lost 14 bases; unmatched junction nucleotides: 17. CDR3 nucleotide sequence: TGCGCCAGCAGCCAAGTTACCATCGGGACTACCCCCCCTGAGTTCTTC. Its protein is CASSQVTIGTTPPEFF.

V usage is TRBV5-4 and J usage is TRBJ2-6, with a tentative D call TRBD1 (6 bases). The CDR3 loop spans 17 amino acids. Trimming removed 4 bases from V and 0 bases from J, with 14 bases in between. CDR1 is SGHNT and CDR2 is YYREEE in the germline V gene (reference sequence). This CDR3 reads CASSGGTGNSGANVLTF. CDR3 sequence (DNA): TGTGCCAGCAGCGGAGGAACAGGGAACTCTGGGGCCAACGTCCTGACTTTC.

J is TRBJ2-6 and V is TRBV5-5, with 7 bases fitting TRBD1. Unmatched junction bases numbered 5, after V lost 2 bases and J lost 0 bases. Germline lookup yields CDR1 SGHKS and CDR2 YYEKEE (reference sequence). The CDR3 is 17 amino acids. CDR3 sequence reads: CASSLKGANSGANVLTF. The CDR3 nucleotides are TGTGCCAGCAGCTTAAAGGGGGCTAACTCTGGGGCCAACGTCCTGACTTTC.

This clone has only one observation. The chain combines TRBV12-3 or TRBV12-4 with TRBJ2-3; D call uncertain. V was pared by 5 bases and J by 0 bases, with 6 bases between. The CDR3 has 13 residues. The CDR3 loop reads CASSHLSTDTQYF. The CDR3 region has the DNA TGTGCCAGCAGTCACTTGAGCACAGATACGCAGTATTTT.

This sequence joins TRBV2 and TRBJ2-1; TRBD2 matches 9 bases. Germline CDR1 and CDR2: SNHLY and FYNNEI. J lost 8 bases, V lost 4 bases, and 15 bases had no gene match. This CDR3 contains 17 residues. The CDR3 loop is CASSGFGAASGVDEQFF. CDR3 nucleotides: TGTGCCAGCAGTGGTTTCGGGGCGGCTAGCGGGGTCGATGAGCAGTTCTTC.

This chain uses TRBV3-1 (or the pseudogene TRBV3-2) with TRBJ1-1, with TRBD1 matching over 8 bases. Germline V gives CDR1 LGHDT, CDR2 YNNKEL (reference sequence). J lost 5 bases, V lost 3 bases, and 11 bases had no gene match. The CDR3 length is 16 residues. CDR3 residues: CASSQLPRGRGTEAFF. The CDR3 region has the DNA TGTGCCAGCAGCCAGCTACCCAGGGGGCGCGGGACTGAAGCTTTCTTT.

The V and J genes are TRBV11-2 and TRBJ1-1, with D possibly matching TRBD1 (5 bases). V shed 1 base and J shed 4 bases, with 10 bases lying between them. The germline V gene encodes CDR1 SGHAT and CDR2 FQNNGV. The CDR3 sequence is 14 residues long. Here the CDR3 reads CASSLGWGGTEAFF. CDR3 bases: TGTGCCAGCAGCTTAGGGTGGGGGGGCACTGAAGCTTTCTTT.

The V call is TRBV5-1, the J call TRBJ1-2, with a tentative D call TRBD1 (5 bases). Trimming removed 0 bases from V and 8 bases from J, with 8 bases in between. Germline V CDR1 and CDR2: SGHRS, YFSETQ. The CDR3 runs to 12 residues. CDR3 sequence reads: CASSLGRDGYTF. The CDR3 DNA sequence: TGCGCCAGCAGCTTGGGGAGGGACGGCTACACCTTC.

The rearrangement joins TRBV3-1 (or the pseudogene TRBV3-2) to TRBJ2-6; D uncertain. CDR3 size: 14 residues. The germline V and J ends were trimmed by 8 bases and 0 bases, with 8 bases remaining between them. Germline V gives CDR1 LGHDT, CDR2 YNNKEL (reference sequence). The DNA of the CDR3 is TGTGCCAGCTCCTTTCGCTCTGGGGCCAACGTCCTGACTTTC. This translates into CASSFRSGANVLTF.

A single count supports this clone. Written as DNA, the CDR3 is TGTGCCAGCAGCCACGAAGATTCGGAGTTCTACGAGCAGTACTTC. Amino acid sequence: CASSHEDSEFYEQYF. The V call is TRBV4-2, the J call TRBJ2-7; D is ambiguous. The germline gives CDR1 LGHNA, CDR2 YNFKEQ. V gave up 3 bases and J gave up 3 bases, with 15 bases separating them. CDR3 length equals 15 residues.

V and J are TRBV5-1 and TRBJ2-3, with 7 bases matching TRBD1. V shed 5 bases and J 1 base; nucleotides not matched to a gene: 7. This CDR3 has 15 amino acids. Germline V gives CDR1 SGHRS, CDR2 YFSETQ. DNA for the CDR3: TGCGCCAGCAGTCCCCGGGACAGCGGCACAGATACGCAGTATTTT. Its translation: CASSPRDSGTDTQYF.

The V gene is TRBV7-9, the J gene TRBJ1-2, with D hard to call. V lost 2 bases and J 6 bases, leaving 10 bases between the germline ends. The CDR3 totals 13 residues. Germline CDR1 is SEHNR and CDR2 is FQNEAQ (reference sequence). The CDR3 nucleotides read TGTGCCAGCAGCTTAAAATGGTCGGATGGCTACACCTTC. This translates into CASSLKWSDGYTF.

V and J are TRBV7-9 and TRBJ2-1; 9 bases align to TRBD2. CDR3 length: 16 amino acids. Germline CDR1 reads SEHNR; CDR2 reads FQNEAQ (reference sequence). V lost 8 bases, J lost 1 base, and 9 bases stayed unmatched. The DNA for the CDR3 is TGTGCCAGCCGGGGAGGCGGGAGGGGTTCCTACAATGAGCAGTTCTTC. This gives the protein CASRGGGRGSYNEQFF.

The chain uses TRBV28 and TRBJ2-1; the match to TRBD2 covers 11 bases. Germline loops: CDR1 MDHEN, CDR2 SYDVKM. Trimming took 5 bases from V and 4 from J; bases not matched to a gene: 7. The CDR3 has 16 amino acids. CDR3 region: CASSPQGLAAYNEQFF. In DNA form, the CDR3 reads TGTGCCAGCAGTCCCCAGGGACTAGCGGCATACAATGAGCAGTTCTTC.

The rearrangement uses TRBV7-2 and TRBJ2-3, with TRBD2 identical over 7 bases. The germline V gene has CDR1 SGHTA and CDR2 FQGNSA. The junction had 4 bases not matched to a gene; V was cut back by 1 base and J by 6 bases. The CDR3 runs 14 residues. CDR3 sequence reads: CASSLGLAADTQYF. CDR3 nucleotides: TGTGCCAGCAGCTTAGGGCTAGCGGCGGATACGCAGTATTTT.

CDR3 bases: TGTGCCAGCAGCCCCCGGGGTTCTCCTAACTATGGCTACACCTTC. Its protein product is CASSPRGSPNYGYTF. The chain is built from TRBV7-9 and TRBJ1-2, with D hard to call. Germline CDR1 reads SEHNR; CDR2 reads FQNEAQ (reference sequence). This CDR3 comprises 15 residues. Trimming removed 5 bases at V and 0 bases at J, with 13 bases between.

V gene TRBV11-2 combines with J gene TRBJ2-5; D may be TRBD1 (5 bases). V was shortened by 1 base and J by 2 bases, with 14 bases between the two germline ends. The CDR3 covers 16 residues. CDR1 SGHAT and CDR2 FQNNGV come from the germline V gene. Here the CDR3 DNA reads TGTGCCAGCAGCTTAGGCCTTGGGGCGGAACAAGAGACCCAGTACTTC. Protein sequence: CASSLGLGAEQETQYF.

The V and J genes are TRBV18 and TRBJ1-5, with D perhaps matching TRBD1 (5 bases). Germline CDR1 is KGHSH and CDR2 is LQKENI. V dropped 3 bases and J dropped 0 bases, with 6 bases sitting between them. CDR3 length: 14 amino acids. The CDR3 DNA follows: TGTGCCAGCTCACCGACAGATAGCAATCAGCCCCAGCATTTT. This encodes CASSPTDSNQPQHF.

The gene calls are TRBV18 and TRBJ2-7, with D possibly being TRBD1 (6 bases). Germline loops: CDR1 KGHSH, CDR2 LQKENI. The V and J ends lost 6 bases and 3 bases respectively, with 15 bases between them. This CDR3 has 14 residues. CDR3 coding DNA: TGTGCCAGCTCTCACACGGACAGAGTCTACGAGCAGTACTTC. Its protein product is CASSHTDRVYEQYF. Looking up the rest from reference TRBV18 and TRBJ2-7 gives the full variable domain: NAGVMQNPRHLVRRRGQEARLRCSPMKGHSHVYWYRQLPEEGLKFMVYLQKENIIDESGMPKERFSAEFPKEGPSILRIQQVVRGDSAAYFCASSHTDRVYEQYFGPGTRLTVT.